Listed below are T cell receptor beta chains from one sample, sequenced in a study of cytomegalovirus exposure and HLA in healthy donors. The repertoire was sequenced with immunoSEQ multiplex PCR; TCRdb's copy has only in-frame clones and lacks some. The sample includes approximately 280,000 clones, about nine tenths of them seen just once. What was sequenced was PBMCs. The source of these receptors is a man aged 35 to 55 in good health and CMV-seropositive. CDR3s include the opening cysteine and the closing phenylalanine or tryptophan. The D gene is left open where the match is weak. Size tells how often a clone was seen (once, few, many) or the class of an expanded clone, and some rows leave it out.

V gene	clone size	J gene	D gene	CDR3 DNA	CDR3 protein
TRBV11-1	once	TRBJ2-7	NA	TGTGCCAGCAGCAAAGGACTCGAAAAGGCCCCCTACGAGCAGTACTTC	CASSKGLEKAPYEQYF
TRBV6-5	NA	TRBJ1-3	TRBD1	TGTGCCAGCAGAATGACAGGGGCCGGAAACACCATATATTTT	CASRMTGAGNTIYF
TRBV4-1	NA	TRBJ2-1	NA	TGCGCCAGCAGCCAAGATCGGAGACTAGGATACAATGAGCAGTTCTTC	CASSQDRRLGYNEQFF
TRBV7-8	NA	TRBJ1-1	TRBD1	TGTGCCAGCAGCTTATATGAGGGGGCGGAGAAGAACACTGAAGCTTTCTTT	CASSLYEGAEKNTEAFF
TRBV5-6	NA	TRBJ2-3	NA	TGTGCCAGCAGCTTGGCCGCCCTGGCAGGGACGCAGTATTTT	CASSLAALAGTQYF
TRBV18	NA	TRBJ1-2	NA	TGTGCCAGCTCAACCGGGGCGGGGGACAATGGCTACACCTTC	CASSTGAGDNGYTF
TRBV28	NA	TRBJ2-5	TRBD1	TGTGCCAGCGGGACAGGGGGCCGACAGACCCAGTACTTC	CASGTGGRQTQYF
TRBV7-9	NA	TRBJ1-1	NA	TGTTCCAGCAGCTTACAGGGCTACACTGAAGCTTTCTTT	CSSSLQGYTEAFF
TRBV2	once	TRBJ2-7	TRBD2	TGTGCCAGCAGGGGGACTAGCGGTGTGAACGAGCAGTACTTC	CASRGTSGVNEQYF
TRBV4-1	NA	TRBJ2-7	TRBD2	TGCGCCAGCAGCAAAGAGTCTAGCGGCAATTCCTACGAGCAGTACTTC	CASSKESSGNSYEQYF
TRBV5-6	NA	TRBJ2-5	TRBD2	TGTGCCAGCAGCTCCCCGGGACTAGCGGGAGTAGAGGAGACCCAGTACTTC	CASSSPGLAGVEETQYF
TRBV28	NA	TRBJ2-7	TRBD1	TGTGCCAGCAGGTTAGGGACAGTTGGTCCCTACGAGCAGTACTTC	CASRLGTVGPYEQYF